This TCR beta chain was identified in a study of blood T cell repertoires in COVID-19. In this sample, this clone turned up once. TCRdb's copy holds only in-frame clones and misses some; the assay was immunoSEQ multiplex PCR. The table lists about 310,000 clones, 75% to 90% of them singletons, with around a tenth in the top ten. Germline-derived CDR1 and CDR2 are LGHNA and YSLEER. V shed 4 bases and J 6 bases; nucleotides not matched to a gene: 6. The CDR3 has 15 residues. This chain joins TRBV4-3 and TRBJ2-1; 10 bases agree with TRBD2. This sequence was found in a middle-aged woman who had recovered from COVID-19. Material for sequencing was PBMCs or T cells enriched from blood (not recorded which). Here the CDR3 reads CASSLGLAETNEQFF. CDR3 nucleotide sequence: TGCGCCAGCAGCCTCGGACTAGCGGAAACCAATGAGCAGTTCTTC.